A single sample is the source of the 22 T cell receptor beta chains below, sequenced in a study. TCRdb reprocessed the RT-PCR reads via MiXCR and lists one record per CDR3 protein. Altogether roughly 6,000 distinct CDR3 sequences are present, more than 85% being singletons, with the ten largest covering around 8%. Sequenced input: memory CD4+ T cells from blood. The receptors were gathered from a female donor in good health, serving as a healthy control.

For this clonotype: As an off-target read in a library built for alpha chains, this beta chain has a frequency of little significance. For the CDR3, the DNA is TGCGCCAGCAGCTTGACAGGGCCAGATCAGCCCCAGCATTTT. It encodes CASSLTGPDQPQHF. V usage is TRBV5-1 and J usage is TRBJ1-5, with D perhaps matching TRBD1 (6 bases). CDR3 length: 14 amino acids. Germline V CDR1 and CDR2: SGHRS, YFSETQ. V dropped 1 base and J dropped 5 bases, with 10 bases sitting between them.

Note on this clonotype: This beta chain slipped into a library made for alpha chains as a stray read, so its size is not meaningful. The gene calls are TRBV12-1 and TRBJ2-1; the D call TRBD2 from the table was never checked on the DNA. TRBV12-1 counts as a pseudogene. The CDR3 runs to 15 residues. The CDR3 nucleotides read TGTGCCAGCAGCTCTCTAGCGGGAGAGCGGAATGAGCAGTTCTTC. It is translated as CASSSLAGERNEQFF.

This clonotype has a single count. Being off target in a library aimed at alpha chains, this beta chain has a size of little meaning. The CDR3 region is CASSLRPPPYEQYF. The DNA of the CDR3 is TGTGCCAGCAGCTTACGACCGCCGCCCTACGAGCAGTACTTC. The chain recombines TRBV7-2 with TRBJ2-7; D gene unclear. The CDR3 is 14 amino acids. Germline V gene lookup returns CDR1 SGHTA and CDR2 FQGNSA. V shed 2 bases and J shed 2 bases, with 10 bases lying between them.

As concerns this clonotype: Since the library was made to target alpha chains, this beta chain is a stray read and its abundance is not meaningful. The chain is built from TRBV12-3 or TRBV12-4 and TRBJ1-1; possible D gene TRBD1, 6 bases. This CDR3 comprises 13 residues. Trimming took off 4 bases at V and 7 bases at J, with 13 bases between the two ends. In nucleotides, the CDR3 is TGTGCCAGCAGTTCCGGACAGATAGGTGAAGCTTTCTTT. It codes for CASSSGQIGEAFF.

As to this clonotype: This beta chain is off target for a library built for alpha chains, so its abundance means little. In DNA form, the CDR3 reads TGCGCCAGCAGCTTGTCCCCCTTGTCAGGGCGCGAGCAGTACTTC. Translated: CASSLSPLSGREQYF. The chain combines TRBV5-1 with TRBJ2-7, with D maybe TRBD1 (5 bases). The germline gives CDR1 SGHRS, CDR2 YFSETQ. This CDR3 spans 15 amino acids. Trimming left V 1 base short and J 6 bases short, with 17 bases between.

On this clonotype itself: The library was prepared for alpha chains; this beta chain is a stray read, so its frequency means little. The chain links TRBV20-1 to TRBJ2-1; 7 bases fit TRBD2. J lost 6 bases, V lost 7 bases, and 6 bases had no gene match. CDR1 is DFQATT and CDR2 is SNEGSKA in the germline V gene (reference sequence). The CDR3 has 12 residues. The CDR3 protein is CSGRDYLNEQFF. The DNA of the CDR3 is TGCAGTGGAAGGGACTACCTCAATGAGCAGTTCTTC.

A word on this clonotype: This beta chain was picked up by a library intended for alpha chains and is off target, so its count carries little meaning. The V and J genes are TRBV7-8 and TRBJ2-1, with 9 bases fitting TRBD1. Germline CDR1 and CDR2: SGHVS and FQNEAQ. The ends lost 5 bases at V and 1 base at J; junction bases unmatched: 6. CDR3 size: 16 residues. Here the CDR3 reads CASSRTGTGSYNEQFF. In nucleotides, the CDR3 is TGTGCCAGCAGCCGTACCGGGACAGGGTCCTACAATGAGCAGTTCTTC.

For this clonotype: This beta chain is off target for a library built for alpha chains, so its abundance means little. The chain uses TRBV12-3 or TRBV12-4 and TRBJ2-5; 9 bases match TRBD2. The J segment lost 4 bases and the V segment lost 6 bases, leaving 3 bases of the junction unmatched. This CDR3 contains 13 residues. CDR3 region: CASSELAGETQYF. CDR3 bases: TGTGCCAGCAGCGAACTAGCGGGAGAGACCCAGTACTTC.

For this clonotype: Since it is a stray read in a library aimed at alpha chains, this beta chain has a size that is not meaningful. The chain couples TRBV12-3 or TRBV12-4 to TRBJ1-4; D is ambiguous. Trimming pared 6 bases from V and 0 bases from J, leaving 5 bases between. The CDR3 length is 13 residues. The DNA for the CDR3 is TGTGCCAGCAGCAGAACAACTAATGAAAAACTGTTTTTT. Amino acids: CASSRTTNEKLFF.

Points on this clonotype: This beta chain appears as a stray read in a library generated for alpha chains; its size is not informative. The V and J genes are TRBV15 and TRBJ2-1; D possibly corresponds to TRBD2 (6 bases). Trimming stripped 0 bases from V and 3 bases from J, with 12 bases between. Germline values: CDR1 LNHNV, CDR2 YYDKDF (reference sequence). The CDR3 is 16 amino acids. The DNA of the CDR3 is TGTGCCACCAGCAGAGATCCCCGGGACTTCTACAATGAGCAGTTCTTC. Translated, it gives CATSRDPRDFYNEQFF. The whole variable domain, filled in from reference TRBV15 and TRBJ2-1, reads DAMVIQNPRYQVTQFGKPVTLSCSQTLNHNVMYWYQQKSSQAPKLLFHYYDKDFNNEADTPDNFQSRRPNTSFCFLDIRSPGLGDTAMYLCATSRDPRDFYNEQFFGPGTRLTVL.

Worth noting for this clonotype: The library was prepared for alpha chains; this beta chain is a stray read, so its frequency means little. The chain uses TRBV12-3 or TRBV12-4 and TRBJ2-7; 7 nucleotides align to TRBD1. With V trimmed by 6 bases and J by 10 bases, 6 bases remained unmatched. The CDR3 contains 11 residues. CDR3: CASSPRQGQYF. Written as DNA, the CDR3 is TGTGCCAGCAGCCCCCGACAGGGTCAGTACTTC.

A remark on this clonotype: Within a library made for alpha chains, this beta chain is off target, and its count is uninformative. The V call is TRBV12-3 or TRBV12-4, the J call TRBJ2-3; D not resolved. This CDR3 contains 12 residues. The V and J ends lost 1 base and 5 bases respectively, with 4 bases between them. CDR3 sequence: CASSLVVDTQYF. CDR3 DNA sequence: TGTGCCAGCAGTTTAGTTGTAGATACGCAGTATTTT.

About this clonotype itself: This beta chain represents an off-target read in a library built for alpha chains; its size is of limited meaning. The V call is TRBV7-7, the J call TRBJ1-1, with 7 nucleotides matching TRBD1. V gave up 5 bases and J gave up 0 bases; unmatched junction bases: 0. The CDR3 spans 13 residues. The germline gives CDR1 SSHAT, CDR2 FNYEAQ (reference sequence). In nucleotides, the CDR3 is TGTGCCAGCAGCGACAGGGTGAACACTGAAGCTTTCTTT. It translates to CASSDRVNTEAFF.

About this clonotype: This beta chain represents an off-target read in a library built for alpha chains; its size is of limited meaning. The chain joins TRBV24-1 to TRBJ2-1; 7 bases are a match to TRBD1. Germline CDR1 is KGHDR and CDR2 is SFDVKD. With 4 bases clipped from V and 10 bases from J, the junction kept 3 bases outside the gene matches. The CDR3 has 12 amino acids. DNA of the CDR3: TGTGCCACCAGTGACCCGGACAGGGAGCAGTTCTTC. This codes for CATSDPDREQFF.

Worth noting for this clonotype: Because this beta chain is a stray read in a library intended to capture alpha chains, its abundance should not be given much weight. The chain employs TRBV12-3 or TRBV12-4 and TRBJ1-3; D unclear. Trimming left V 3 bases short and J 9 bases short, with 15 bases between. This CDR3 has 14 residues. DNA of the CDR3: TGTGCCAGCAGTTTCTTCGGGCCCGGAGGCACCATATATTTT. Translated, it gives CASSFFGPGGTIYF.

As to this clonotype: In a library made to pick up alpha chains, this beta chain is a stray read with a size that means little. The V and J genes are TRBV5-1 and TRBJ2-7, with no clear D. Trimming cost V 4 bases and J 3 bases, with 11 bases left between them. The CDR3 consists of 13 residues. The germline V gene has CDR1 SGHRS and CDR2 YFSETQ. CDR3 sequence: CASSQTESYEQYF. The CDR3 DNA reads as TGCGCCAGCAGCCAGACGGAGAGCTACGAGCAGTACTTC.

Of note for this clonotype: The library was prepared for alpha chains; this beta chain is a stray read, so its frequency means little. The V call is TRBV5-6, the J call TRBJ1-1; D gene unclear. The V and J ends lost 6 bases and 3 bases respectively, with 15 bases between them. Germline CDR1 reads SGHDT; CDR2 reads YYEEEE. The CDR3 consists of 14 residues. The CDR3, as DNA: TGTGCCAGCATCCCCGGAATTCATCACACTGAAGCTTTCTTT. Protein: CASIPGIHHTEAFF.

Regarding this clonotype: The size of this beta chain means little, since it is a stray read in a library made for alpha chains. J is TRBJ1-1 and V is TRBV6-2 or TRBV6-3; maybe TRBD1 (5 bases). The germline V and J ends were trimmed by 10 bases and 5 bases, with 17 bases remaining between them. Germline-derived CDR1 and CDR2 are MNHEY and SVGEGT. This CDR3 is 13 amino acids long. CDR3 loop: CAIRRGDGTEAFF. In DNA form, the CDR3 reads TGTGCCATACGACGTGGGGACGGGACTGAAGCTTTCTTT.

Worth noting for this clonotype: Being off target in a library aimed at alpha chains, this beta chain has a size of little meaning. The rearrangement uses TRBV18 and TRBJ2-2; D uncertain. Germline V gives CDR1 KGHSH, CDR2 LQKENI. V lost 4 bases, J lost 1 base, and 4 bases lay in between. The CDR3 loop spans 13 amino acids. CDR3 sequence (DNA): TGTGCCAGCTCACGAGAGAACACCGGGGAGCTGTTTTTT. This sequence encodes CASSRENTGELFF.

Remarks on this clonotype: The library was built for alpha chains, so this beta chain is an off-target read and its size means little. The V and J genes are TRBV6-2 or TRBV6-3 and TRBJ2-3, with D uncertain. V was cut by 4 bases and J by 4 bases, with 3 bases left in between. The CDR3 contains 11 residues. The germline V gene encodes CDR1 MNHEY and CDR2 SVGEGT. CDR3 in amino acids: CASSSADTQYF. In DNA, the CDR3 is TGTGCCAGCAGTTCCGCAGATACGCAGTATTTT.

On this clonotype: Compared with germline, one end of the junction differs, possibly owing to a read error. This beta chain is a stray read from a library made for alpha chains; its abundance is not meaningful. The gene calls are TRBV7-7 and TRBJ2-5; the match to TRBD2 covers 8 bases. Germline V lookup: CDR1 SSHAT, CDR2 FNYEAQ (reference sequence). The CDR3 has 15 residues. The CDR3 reads CASSRGELAEETQYF. The DNA of the CDR3 is TGTGCTAGCAGCCGGGGGGAACTAGCGGAAGAGACCCAGTACTTC.

About this clonotype itself: With the library built for alpha chains, this beta chain is off target and its frequency is not meaningful. The chain recombines TRBV12-3 or TRBV12-4 with TRBJ2-1; the match to TRBD2 covers 9 bases. The length of the CDR3 is 16 residues. V shed 3 bases and J 0 bases; nucleotides not matched to a gene: 3. DNA for the CDR3: TGTGCCAGCAGTTTCGTTAGCGGGAGCTCCTACAATGAGCAGTTCTTC. This translates into CASSFVSGSSYNEQFF.